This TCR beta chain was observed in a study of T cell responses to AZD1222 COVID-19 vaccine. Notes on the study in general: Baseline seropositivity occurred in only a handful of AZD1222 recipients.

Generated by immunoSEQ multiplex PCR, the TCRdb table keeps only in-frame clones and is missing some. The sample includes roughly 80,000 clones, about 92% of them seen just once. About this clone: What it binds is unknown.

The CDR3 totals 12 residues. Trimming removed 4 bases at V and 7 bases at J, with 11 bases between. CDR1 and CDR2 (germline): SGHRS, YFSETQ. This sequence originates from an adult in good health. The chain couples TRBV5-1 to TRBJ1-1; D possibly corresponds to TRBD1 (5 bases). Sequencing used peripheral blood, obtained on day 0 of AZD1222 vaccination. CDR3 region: CASSIGTGEAFF. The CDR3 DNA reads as TGCGCCAGCAGCATCGGGACGGGTGAAGCTTTCTTT.